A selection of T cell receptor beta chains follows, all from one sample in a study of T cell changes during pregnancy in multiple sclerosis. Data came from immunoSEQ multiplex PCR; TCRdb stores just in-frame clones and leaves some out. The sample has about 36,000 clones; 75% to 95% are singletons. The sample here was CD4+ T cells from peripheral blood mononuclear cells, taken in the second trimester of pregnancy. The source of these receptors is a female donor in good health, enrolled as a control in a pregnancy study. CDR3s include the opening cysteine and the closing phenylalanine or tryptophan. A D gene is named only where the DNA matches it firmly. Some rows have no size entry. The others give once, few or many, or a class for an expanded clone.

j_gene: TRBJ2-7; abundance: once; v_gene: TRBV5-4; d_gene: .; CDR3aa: CASSSRGAYEQYF; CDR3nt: TGTGCCAGCAGCTCCAGGGGGGCGTACGAGCAGTACTTC
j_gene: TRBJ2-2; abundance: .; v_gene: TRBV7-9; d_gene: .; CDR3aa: CASSFTGPNTGELFF; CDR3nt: TGTGCCAGCAGCTTCACAGGGCCGAACACCGGGGAGCTGTTTTTT
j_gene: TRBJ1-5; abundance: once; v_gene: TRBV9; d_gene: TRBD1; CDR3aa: CASSVVGLGVAGQGSGQPQHF; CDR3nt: TGTGCCAGCAGCGTAGTTGGATTGGGAGTCGCCGGACAGGGATCAGGTCAGCCCCAGCATTTT
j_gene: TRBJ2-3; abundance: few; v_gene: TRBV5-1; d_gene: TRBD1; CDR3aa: CASSPQPGQGPSTDTQYF; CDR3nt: TGCGCCAGCAGTCCTCAACCGGGACAGGGTCCTAGCACAGATACGCAGTATTTT
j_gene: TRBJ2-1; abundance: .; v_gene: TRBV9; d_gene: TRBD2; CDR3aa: CASSVELAGGNEQFF; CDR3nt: TGTGCCAGCAGCGTAGAACTAGCGGGGGGCAATGAGCAGTTCTTC
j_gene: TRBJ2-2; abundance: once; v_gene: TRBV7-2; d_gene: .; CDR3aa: CASSLRTGFGDGELFF; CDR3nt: TGTGCCAGCAGTTTAAGGACCGGGTTCGGGGACGGGGAGCTGTTTTTT
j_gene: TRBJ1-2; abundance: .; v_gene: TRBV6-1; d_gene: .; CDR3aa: CASSVAGANYGYTF; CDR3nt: TGTGCCAGCAGTGTAGCAGGAGCTAACTATGGCTACACCTTC
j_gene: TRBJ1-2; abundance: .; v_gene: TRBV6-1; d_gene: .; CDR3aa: CASSEASPRDYGYTF; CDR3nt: TGTGCCAGCAGTGAAGCTTCACCCCGGGACTATGGCTACACCTTC
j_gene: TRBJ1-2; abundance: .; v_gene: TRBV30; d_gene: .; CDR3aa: CAWSRAGAPNYGYTF; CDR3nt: TGTGCCTGGAGTAGAGCGGGGGCCCCTAACTATGGCTACACCTTC
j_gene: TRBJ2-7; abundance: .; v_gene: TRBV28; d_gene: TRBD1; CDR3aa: CASTDRAHEQYF; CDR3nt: TGTGCCAGCACAGACAGGGCTCACGAGCAGTACTTC
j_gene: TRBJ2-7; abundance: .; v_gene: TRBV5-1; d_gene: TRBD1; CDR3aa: CASSVSRDRVAEQYF; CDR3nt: TGCGCCAGCAGCGTATCCCGGGACAGGGTAGCCGAGCAGTACTTC
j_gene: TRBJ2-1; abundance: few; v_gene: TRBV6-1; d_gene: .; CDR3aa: CASSERGISEQFF; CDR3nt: TGTGCCAGCAGTGAACGCGGGATCAGTGAGCAGTTCTTC
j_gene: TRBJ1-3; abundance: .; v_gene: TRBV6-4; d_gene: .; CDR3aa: CASLGCLAGHTIYF; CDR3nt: TGTGCCAGCCTCGGCTGCCTGGCGGGGCACACCATATATTTT
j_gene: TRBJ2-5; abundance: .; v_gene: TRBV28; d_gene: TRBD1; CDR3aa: CASSLKATGQETQYF; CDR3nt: TGTGCCAGCAGTTTAAAAGCGACAGGGCAAGAGACCCAGTACTTC
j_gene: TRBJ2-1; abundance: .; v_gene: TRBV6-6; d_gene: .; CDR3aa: CASSSGLSNEQFF; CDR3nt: TGTGCCAGCAGCTCGGGACTCTCAAATGAGCAGTTCTTC
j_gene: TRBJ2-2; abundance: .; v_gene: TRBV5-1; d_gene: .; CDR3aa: CARVLETNTGELFF; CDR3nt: TGCGCCAGGGTCCTAGAGACGAACACCGGGGAGCTGTTTTTT
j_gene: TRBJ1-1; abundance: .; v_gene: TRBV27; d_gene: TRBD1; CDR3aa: CASSFDRGRTEAFF; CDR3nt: TGTGCCAGCAGCTTCGACAGGGGGAGAACTGAAGCTTTCTTT
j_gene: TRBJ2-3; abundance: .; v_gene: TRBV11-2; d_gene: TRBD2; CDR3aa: CASSLGDYTDTQYF; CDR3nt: TGTGCCAGCAGCTTAGGGGACTACACAGATACGCAGTATTTT
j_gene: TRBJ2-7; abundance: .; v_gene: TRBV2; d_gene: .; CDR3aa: CASNPGSEQYF; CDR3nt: TGTGCCAGCAATCCGGGGAGCGAGCAGTACTTC
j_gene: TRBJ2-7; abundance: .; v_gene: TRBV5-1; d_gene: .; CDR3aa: CASRGMTSSYEQYF; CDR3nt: TGCGCCAGCAGGGGAATGACTAGCTCCTACGAGCAGTACTTC
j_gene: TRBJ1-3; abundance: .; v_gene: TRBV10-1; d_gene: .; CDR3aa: CAIPPPHFASGNTIYF; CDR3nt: TGCGCCATCCCGCCTCCCCACTTCGCGTCAGGAAACACCATATATTTT
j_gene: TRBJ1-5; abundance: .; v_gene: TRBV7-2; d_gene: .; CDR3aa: CASSLVRGWNQPQHF; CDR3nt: TGTGCCAGCAGCTTAGTTAGGGGTTGGAATCAGCCCCAGCATTTT
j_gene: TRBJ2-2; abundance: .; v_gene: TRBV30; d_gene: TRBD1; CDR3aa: CAWSVGRGTFGSGELFF; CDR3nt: TGTGCCTGGAGTGTGGGCAGGGGGACATTCGGGTCCGGGGAGCTGTTTTTT
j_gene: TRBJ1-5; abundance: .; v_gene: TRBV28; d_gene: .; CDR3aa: CASRTGGHDNQPQHF; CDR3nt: TGTGCCAGCAGAACCGGCGGACACGACAATCAGCCCCAGCATTTT
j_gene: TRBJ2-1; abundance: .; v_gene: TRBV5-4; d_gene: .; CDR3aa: CASSLGLDNEQFF; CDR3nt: TGTGCCAGCAGCTTGGGACTAGACAATGAGCAGTTCTTC
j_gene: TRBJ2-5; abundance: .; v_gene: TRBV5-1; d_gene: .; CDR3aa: CASSPIQGGQETQYF; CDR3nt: TGCGCCAGCAGCCCGATACAGGGGGGGCAAGAGACCCAGTACTTC
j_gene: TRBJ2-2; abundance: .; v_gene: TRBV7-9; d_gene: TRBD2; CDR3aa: CASSRLAGVNTGELFF; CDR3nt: TGTGCCAGCAGTCGTCTAGCGGGAGTTAACACCGGGGAGCTGTTTTTT
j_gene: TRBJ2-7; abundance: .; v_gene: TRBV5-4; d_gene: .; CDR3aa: CASSRVPGVGYEQYF; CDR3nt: TGTGCCAGCAGCCGAGTTCCAGGGGTGGGTTACGAGCAGTACTTC
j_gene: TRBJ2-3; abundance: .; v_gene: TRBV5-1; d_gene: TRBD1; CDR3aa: CASSTGQGARTDTQYF; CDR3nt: TGCGCCAGCAGCACTGGACAGGGGGCTAGGACAGATACGCAGTATTTT
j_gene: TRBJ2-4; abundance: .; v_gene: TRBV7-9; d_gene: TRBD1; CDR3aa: CASSFRDRENIQYF; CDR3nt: TGTGCCAGCAGCTTTAGAGACAGGGAGAACATTCAGTACTTC
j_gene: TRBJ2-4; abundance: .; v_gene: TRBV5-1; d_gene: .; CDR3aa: CASSLERTKNIQYF; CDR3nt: TGCGCCAGCAGCTTGGAGAGGACCAAAAACATTCAGTACTTC
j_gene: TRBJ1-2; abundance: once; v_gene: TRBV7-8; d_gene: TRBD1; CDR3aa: CASSLGGQNYGYTF; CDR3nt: TGTGCCAGCAGCTTAGGGGGACAGAACTATGGCTACACCTTC
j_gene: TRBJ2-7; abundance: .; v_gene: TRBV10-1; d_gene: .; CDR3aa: CASSEYRDYEQYF; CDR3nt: TGCGCCAGCAGTGAGTACAGGGATTACGAGCAGTACTTC
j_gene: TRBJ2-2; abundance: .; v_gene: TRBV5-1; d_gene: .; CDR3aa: CASSFPRERPQNTGELFF; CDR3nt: TGCGCCAGCAGCTTCCCCCGGGAACGGCCACAGAACACCGGGGAGCTGTTTTTT
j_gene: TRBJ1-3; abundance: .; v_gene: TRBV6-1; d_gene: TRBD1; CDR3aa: CASSERQGTPRGNTIYF; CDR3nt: TGTGCCAGCAGTGAGAGACAGGGGACCCCACGTGGAAACACCATATATTTT
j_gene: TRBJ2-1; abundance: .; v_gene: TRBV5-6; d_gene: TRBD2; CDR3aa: CASSLGLAGARHNEQFF; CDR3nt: TGTGCCAGCAGCCTGGGACTAGCGGGAGCGCGGCACAATGAGCAGTTCTTC
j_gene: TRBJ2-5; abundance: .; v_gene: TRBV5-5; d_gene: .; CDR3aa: CASSLVSGRQTQYF; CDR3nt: TGTGCCAGCAGCTTGGTTTCAGGCAGACAGACCCAGTACTTC
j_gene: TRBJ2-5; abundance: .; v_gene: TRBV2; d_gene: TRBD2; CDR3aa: CASSEGSSGVETQYF; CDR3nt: TGTGCCAGCAGTGAGGGGTCTAGCGGGGTGGAGACCCAGTACTTC
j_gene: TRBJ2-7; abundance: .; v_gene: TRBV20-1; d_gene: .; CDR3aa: CSARDGSEQYF; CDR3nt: TGCAGTGCTAGAGATGGGAGCGAGCAGTACTTC
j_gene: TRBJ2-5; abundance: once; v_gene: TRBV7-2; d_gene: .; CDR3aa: CASSPRGWETQYF; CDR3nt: TGTGCCAGCAGCCCCCGGGGATGGGAGACCCAGTACTTC
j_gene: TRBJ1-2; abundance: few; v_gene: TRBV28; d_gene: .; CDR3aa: CASMRGYGYTF; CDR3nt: TGTGCCAGCATGAGAGGCTATGGCTACACCTTC
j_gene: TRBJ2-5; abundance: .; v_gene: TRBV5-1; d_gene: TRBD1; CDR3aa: CASSPRTGGVETQYF; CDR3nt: TGCGCCAGCAGCCCCCGGACAGGGGGTGTGGAGACCCAGTACTTC
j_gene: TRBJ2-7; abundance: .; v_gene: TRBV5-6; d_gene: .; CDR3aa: CASSLERQNGEQYF; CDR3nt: TGTGCCAGCAGCTTGGAGAGGCAAAATGGGGAGCAGTACTTC
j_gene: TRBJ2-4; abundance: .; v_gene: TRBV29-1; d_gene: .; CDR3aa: CSVEGSGRNIQYF; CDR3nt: TGCAGCGTTGAGGGGAGCGGCCGGAACATTCAGTACTTC
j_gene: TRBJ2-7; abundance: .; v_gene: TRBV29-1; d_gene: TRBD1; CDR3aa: CSVSGGQGGAYEQYF; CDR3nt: TGCAGCGTTTCCGGGGGACAGGGGGGAGCCTACGAGCAGTACTTC
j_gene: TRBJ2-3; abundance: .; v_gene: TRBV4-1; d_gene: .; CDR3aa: CASTRGLLLAGTDTQYF; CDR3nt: TGCGCCAGCACCAGGGGGCTATTACTAGCGGGTACAGATACGCAGTATTTT
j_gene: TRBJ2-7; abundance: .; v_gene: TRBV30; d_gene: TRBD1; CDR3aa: CAWSVLAGGPYEQYF; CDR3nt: TGTGCCTGGAGTGTACTGGCAGGGGGTCCCTACGAGCAGTACTTC
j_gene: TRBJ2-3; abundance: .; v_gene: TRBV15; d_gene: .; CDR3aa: CATSSLQITDTQYF; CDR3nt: TGTGCCACCAGCTCCCTCCAGATAACAGATACGCAGTATTTT
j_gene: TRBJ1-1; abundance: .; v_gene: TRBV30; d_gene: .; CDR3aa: CAWGGRRGAEAFF; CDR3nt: TGTGCCTGGGGGGGACGGCGGGGCGCTGAAGCTTTCTTT
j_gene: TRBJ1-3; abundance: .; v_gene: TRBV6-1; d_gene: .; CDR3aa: CASSAGSLSGNTIYF; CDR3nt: TGTGCCAGCAGTGCGGGGTCGCTCTCTGGAAACACCATATATTTT
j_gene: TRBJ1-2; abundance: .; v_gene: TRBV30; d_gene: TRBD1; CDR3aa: CAWRKIRDRVYGYTF; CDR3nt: TGTGCCTGGAGAAAGATCCGGGACAGGGTTTATGGCTACACCTTC
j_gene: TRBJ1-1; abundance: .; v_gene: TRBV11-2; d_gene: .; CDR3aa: CASSTWTDPEAFF; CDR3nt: TGTGCCAGCAGCACCTGGACAGATCCCGAAGCTTTCTTT
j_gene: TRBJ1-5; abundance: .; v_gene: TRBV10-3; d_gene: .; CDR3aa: CAISPSRGDWDQPQHF; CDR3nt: TGTGCCATCAGTCCGAGTCGGGGGGATTGGGATCAGCCCCAGCATTTT
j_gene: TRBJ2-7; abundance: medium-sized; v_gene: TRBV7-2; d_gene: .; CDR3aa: CASSPPAGAAYEQYF; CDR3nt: TGTGCCAGCAGCCCCCCCGCTGGGGCAGCCTACGAGCAGTACTTC
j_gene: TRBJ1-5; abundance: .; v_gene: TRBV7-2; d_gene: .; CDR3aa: CASSLANRADAPQHF; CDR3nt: TGTGCCAGCAGCTTAGCGAACAGGGCAGATGCGCCCCAGCATTTT
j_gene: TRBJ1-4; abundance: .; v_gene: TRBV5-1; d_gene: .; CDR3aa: CASSPRTAATNEKLFF; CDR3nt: TGCGCCAGCAGCCCCCGGACAGCTGCAACTAATGAAAAACTGTTTTTT
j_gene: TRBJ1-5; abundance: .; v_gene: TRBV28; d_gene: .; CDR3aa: CASSLNRRPQHF; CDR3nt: TGTGCCAGCAGTTTGAACCGGAGGCCCCAGCATTTT
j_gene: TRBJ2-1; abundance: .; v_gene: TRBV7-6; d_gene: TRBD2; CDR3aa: CASSSIAARAGGGNEQFF; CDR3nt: TGTGCCAGCAGCTCCATCGCCGCCAGAGCGGGGGGGGGCAATGAGCAGTTCTTC
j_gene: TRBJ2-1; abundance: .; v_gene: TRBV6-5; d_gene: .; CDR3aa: CASNSAQGPYNEQFF; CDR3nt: TGTGCCAGCAACTCAGCCCAGGGGCCTTACAATGAGCAGTTCTTC
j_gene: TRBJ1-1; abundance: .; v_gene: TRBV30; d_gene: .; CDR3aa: CAWKRGGTEAFF; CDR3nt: TGTGCCTGGAAAAGGGGAGGGACTGAAGCTTTCTTT